The rows below give T cell receptor beta chains drawn from one sample of a study of spatial heterogeneity in lung cancer. TCRdb processed the 5' RACE reads anew with MiXCR; each CDR3 protein has one entry. The sample contains approximately 3,000 distinct CDR3 sequences, roughly 12% of which appear only once. Sequenced material: normal lung tissue next to the tumor, taken at surgery. These receptors originate from a male donor with early-stage non-small cell lung cancer. Both conserved end residues are part of each CDR3. Fields, in order: J gene, clone size, D gene, V gene, CDR3 protein, CDR3 DNA. D genes are given only for firm matches. Clone size is given for some rows only: seen once, a few or many times, or a class if the clone is expanded.

j_gene: TRBJ2-1
abundance: medium-sized
d_gene: .
v_gene: TRBV7-2
CDR3aa: CASSLAYSGPYNEQFF
CDR3nt: TGTGCCAGCAGCTTAGCGTATAGCGGACCGTACAATGAGCAGTTCTTC

j_gene: TRBJ1-2
abundance: medium-sized
d_gene: .
v_gene: TRBV20-1
CDR3aa: CSAHAGGAYGYTF
CDR3nt: TGCAGTGCCCACGCTGGGGGGGCCTATGGCTACACCTTC

j_gene: TRBJ2-1
abundance: many
d_gene: .
v_gene: TRBV29-1
CDR3aa: CSVKGGSYNEQFF
CDR3nt: TGCAGCGTCAAGGGGGGCTCCTACAATGAGCAGTTCTTC

j_gene: TRBJ2-7
abundance: few
d_gene: .
v_gene: TRBV5-6
CDR3aa: CASSLNPKGGYEQYF
CDR3nt: TGTGCCAGCAGCTTGAACCCCAAAGGCGGCTACGAGCAGTACTTC

j_gene: TRBJ2-3
abundance: few
d_gene: TRBD2
v_gene: TRBV5-1
CDR3aa: CASSLVSGGSTDTQYF
CDR3nt: TGCGCCAGCAGCTTGGTTAGCGGGGGGTCCACAGATACGCAGTATTTT

j_gene: TRBJ2-3
abundance: .
d_gene: .
v_gene: TRBV29-1
CDR3aa: CSVSRDSTDTQYF
CDR3nt: TGCAGCGTGAGCCGGGACAGCACAGATACGCAGTATTTT

j_gene: TRBJ1-5
abundance: many
d_gene: .
v_gene: TRBV15
CDR3aa: CATSREGRDSQPQHF
CDR3nt: TGTGCCACCAGCAGAGAGGGCAGGGATAGTCAGCCCCAGCATTTT

j_gene: TRBJ1-5
abundance: many
d_gene: .
v_gene: TRBV6-6
CDR3aa: CASSYPGQSNQPQHF
CDR3nt: TGTGCCAGCAGTTACCCTGGACAGAGCAATCAGCCCCAGCATTTT

j_gene: TRBJ1-5
abundance: many
d_gene: .
v_gene: TRBV28
CDR3aa: CASSAGGAGQPQHF
CDR3nt: TGTGCCAGCAGCGCCGGGGGCGCAGGACAGCCCCAGCATTTT

j_gene: TRBJ2-7
abundance: many
d_gene: .
v_gene: TRBV7-2
CDR3aa: CASSPGTYYEQYF
CDR3nt: TGTGCCAGCAGCCCTGGGACTTACTACGAGCAGTACTTC

j_gene: TRBJ2-7
abundance: .
d_gene: TRBD2
v_gene: TRBV5-1
CDR3aa: CASRWYPSGGTISYEQYF
CDR3nt: TGCGCCAGCAGATGGTATCCTAGCGGGGGAACCATCTCCTACGAGCAGTACTTC

j_gene: TRBJ2-1
abundance: medium-sized
d_gene: TRBD1
v_gene: TRBV7-2
CDR3aa: CASSSRTGGPQDEQFF
CDR3nt: TGTGCCAGCAGCTCCCGAACAGGGGGCCCACAAGATGAGCAGTTCTTC

j_gene: TRBJ1-5
abundance: medium-sized
d_gene: .
v_gene: TRBV5-1
CDR3aa: CASSLDGQPQHF
CDR3nt: TGCGCCAGCAGCTTGGACGGTCAGCCCCAGCATTTT

j_gene: TRBJ2-1
abundance: .
d_gene: TRBD2
v_gene: TRBV20-1
CDR3aa: CSARTGTSGRNEQFF
CDR3nt: TGCAGTGCTAGAACCGGGACTAGCGGGAGGAATGAGCAGTTCTTC

j_gene: TRBJ2-1
abundance: medium-sized
d_gene: .
v_gene: TRBV12-3/TRBV12-4
CDR3aa: CASSFRLDYNEQFF
CDR3nt: TGTGCCAGCAGTTTCAGGCTCGACTACAATGAGCAGTTCTTC

j_gene: TRBJ1-1
abundance: few
d_gene: .
v_gene: TRBV30
CDR3aa: CAWSVGYTEAFF
CDR3nt: TGTGCCTGGAGTGTAGGTTACACTGAAGCTTTCTTT

j_gene: TRBJ2-3
abundance: medium-sized
d_gene: TRBD2
v_gene: TRBV12-3/TRBV12-4
CDR3aa: CASSLAGGPGDTQYF
CDR3nt: TGTGCCAGCAGTTTAGCGGGAGGGCCGGGAGATACGCAGTATTTT

j_gene: TRBJ2-7
abundance: .
d_gene: TRBD2
v_gene: TRBV20-1
CDR3aa: CSAFASASGTSYEQYF
CDR3nt: TGCAGTGCCTTCGCATCGGCTAGCGGGACCTCCTACGAGCAGTACTTC

j_gene: TRBJ2-2
abundance: many
d_gene: .
v_gene: TRBV12-3/TRBV12-4
CDR3aa: CASRTVQGNTGELFF
CDR3nt: TGTGCCAGCAGAACCGTACAGGGGAACACCGGGGAGCTGTTTTTT

j_gene: TRBJ1-2
abundance: few
d_gene: .
v_gene: TRBV20-1
CDR3aa: CSATASYSGADGYTF
CDR3nt: TGCAGTGCTACAGCTAGTTACAGCGGGGCGGATGGCTACACCTTC

j_gene: TRBJ2-3
abundance: .
d_gene: TRBD2
v_gene: TRBV20-1
CDR3aa: CSAPLAGALPSTDTQYF
CDR3nt: TGCAGTGCCCCACTAGCGGGGGCGCTCCCTTCCACAGATACGCAGTATTTT

j_gene: TRBJ1-5
abundance: many
d_gene: .
v_gene: TRBV5-1
CDR3aa: CASSPEGNSNQPQHF
CDR3nt: TGCGCCAGCAGCCCCGAGGGGAATAGCAATCAGCCCCAGCATTTT

j_gene: TRBJ2-1
abundance: medium-sized
d_gene: .
v_gene: TRBV28
CDR3aa: CASSYGGRAGPEQFF
CDR3nt: TGTGCCAGCAGTTACGGGGGCAGGGCGGGACCCGAGCAGTTCTTC

j_gene: TRBJ1-1
abundance: medium-sized
d_gene: .
v_gene: TRBV24-1
CDR3aa: CATSDSGKGNTEAFF
CDR3nt: TGTGCCACCAGTGATTCGGGTAAGGGGAACACTGAAGCTTTCTTT

j_gene: TRBJ2-2
abundance: many
d_gene: TRBD2
v_gene: TRBV2
CDR3aa: CASSERTSFPGELFF
CDR3nt: TGTGCCAGCAGTGAAAGGACTAGCTTTCCCGGGGAGCTGTTTTTT

j_gene: TRBJ2-3
abundance: medium-sized
d_gene: .
v_gene: TRBV20-1
CDR3aa: CSARVPLRGPDTQYF
CDR3nt: TGCAGTGCTAGAGTTCCTCTCAGGGGACCAGATACGCAGTATTTT

j_gene: TRBJ2-7
abundance: .
d_gene: TRBD1
v_gene: TRBV27
CDR3aa: CASSFRQGYEQYF
CDR3nt: TGTGCCAGCAGTTTTAGACAGGGTTACGAGCAGTACTTC

j_gene: TRBJ2-1
abundance: many
d_gene: .
v_gene: TRBV24-1
CDR3aa: CATSDDSYNEQFF
CDR3nt: TGTGCCACCAGTGATGACAGTTACAATGAGCAGTTCTTC

j_gene: TRBJ2-3
abundance: medium-sized
d_gene: .
v_gene: TRBV27
CDR3aa: CASGSNTDTQYF
CDR3nt: TGTGCCAGCGGATCGAACACAGATACGCAGTATTTT

j_gene: TRBJ2-1
abundance: many
d_gene: .
v_gene: TRBV10-3
CDR3aa: CAIRRFPSSGDYNEQFF
CDR3nt: TGTGCCATCAGGAGGTTCCCTAGCTCCGGGGATTACAATGAGCAGTTCTTC

j_gene: TRBJ2-3
abundance: many
d_gene: TRBD2
v_gene: TRBV20-1
CDR3aa: CSARHSGGTDTQYF
CDR3nt: TGCAGTGCTCGTCATAGCGGGGGCACAGATACGCAGTATTTT

j_gene: TRBJ2-3
abundance: medium-sized
d_gene: .
v_gene: TRBV7-6
CDR3aa: CASSLSIGTFYWGTDTQYF
CDR3nt: TGTGCCAGCAGCTTGTCCATTGGGACTTTCTATTGGGGCACAGATACGCAGTATTTT

j_gene: TRBJ1-2
abundance: .
d_gene: .
v_gene: TRBV12-3/TRBV12-4
CDR3aa: CASSLRDGYTF
CDR3nt: TGTGCCAGCAGTTTGAGAGATGGCTACACCTTC

j_gene: TRBJ1-1
abundance: medium-sized
d_gene: TRBD1
v_gene: TRBV18
CDR3aa: CASSPDRVSEAFF
CDR3nt: TGTGCCAGCTCACCGGACAGGGTGTCGGAAGCTTTCTTT

j_gene: TRBJ2-4
abundance: many
d_gene: .
v_gene: TRBV10-1
CDR3aa: CASRSGVAKNIQYF
CDR3nt: TGCGCCAGCAGGTCGGGTGTAGCCAAAAACATTCAGTACTTC

j_gene: TRBJ2-5
abundance: many
d_gene: .
v_gene: TRBV29-1
CDR3aa: CSVEDSPGETQYF
CDR3nt: TGCAGCGTTGAAGATTCTCCTGGAGAGACCCAGTACTTC

j_gene: TRBJ2-2
abundance: medium-sized
d_gene: TRBD2
v_gene: TRBV5-6
CDR3aa: CASSRRLAGDLNTGELFF
CDR3nt: TGTGCCAGCAGCCGGAGACTAGCGGGCGATCTTAACACCGGGGAGCTGTTTTTT

j_gene: TRBJ1-5
abundance: medium-sized
d_gene: .
v_gene: TRBV5-1
CDR3aa: CASSLYGAQPQHF
CDR3nt: TGCGCCAGCAGCTTGTACGGGGCCCAGCCCCAGCATTTT

j_gene: TRBJ2-1
abundance: .
d_gene: TRBD2
v_gene: TRBV25-1
CDR3aa: CASSHPRREGRSSYNEQFF
CDR3nt: TGTGCCAGCAGTCACCCTAGGCGGGAGGGCCGCAGCTCCTACAATGAGCAGTTCTTC

j_gene: TRBJ1-6
abundance: many
d_gene: TRBD1
v_gene: TRBV20-1
CDR3aa: CSARGTGVNSPLHF
CDR3nt: TGCAGTGCTAGAGGGACAGGGGTAAATTCACCCCTCCACTTT

j_gene: TRBJ1-5
abundance: many
d_gene: .
v_gene: TRBV4-2
CDR3aa: CASKGDYYSNQPQHF
CDR3nt: TGTGCCAGCAAGGGAGATTACTATAGCAATCAGCCCCAGCATTTT

j_gene: TRBJ1-5
abundance: once
d_gene: .
v_gene: TRBV2
CDR3aa: CASSAQGLNQPQHF
CDR3nt: TGTGCCAGCAGCGCTCAGGGGCTCAATCAGCCCCAGCATTTT

j_gene: TRBJ1-2
abundance: many
d_gene: .
v_gene: TRBV6-5
CDR3aa: CASSYEEGGYTF
CDR3nt: TGTGCCAGCAGTTACGAGGAGGGCGGCTACACCTTC

j_gene: TRBJ2-1
abundance: many
d_gene: .
v_gene: TRBV6-5
CDR3aa: CASGPLGGDEQFF
CDR3nt: TGTGCCAGCGGCCCACTAGGAGGGGATGAGCAGTTCTTC

j_gene: TRBJ2-1
abundance: medium-sized
d_gene: .
v_gene: TRBV11-2
CDR3aa: CASSSPGRSEQFF
CDR3nt: TGTGCCAGCAGCTCACCGGGACGAAGTGAGCAGTTCTTC

j_gene: TRBJ2-1
abundance: .
d_gene: TRBD2
v_gene: TRBV7-9
CDR3aa: CASSLLAGASNEQFF
CDR3nt: TGTGCCAGCAGCTTACTAGCGGGGGCCTCCAATGAGCAGTTCTTC

j_gene: TRBJ1-5
abundance: many
d_gene: .
v_gene: TRBV27
CDR3aa: CASRGGLSNQPQHF
CDR3nt: TGTGCCAGCAGGGGGGGGCTAAGCAATCAGCCCCAGCATTTT

j_gene: TRBJ2-2
abundance: medium-sized
d_gene: .
v_gene: TRBV29-1
CDR3aa: CSGRGPTGELFF
CDR3nt: TGCAGCGGGCGGGGGCCAACCGGGGAGCTGTTTTTT

j_gene: TRBJ1-2
abundance: few
d_gene: TRBD1
v_gene: TRBV29-1
CDR3aa: CSAAPTGDESYGYTF
CDR3nt: TGCAGCGCTGCGCCTACAGGGGACGAGAGCTATGGCTACACCTTC

j_gene: TRBJ1-1
abundance: few
d_gene: .
v_gene: TRBV13
CDR3aa: CASGGDTNTEAFF
CDR3nt: TGTGCCAGCGGCGGGGATACGAACACTGAAGCTTTCTTT

j_gene: TRBJ2-5
abundance: medium-sized
d_gene: .
v_gene: TRBV20-1
CDR3aa: CSARTRQETQYF
CDR3nt: TGCAGTGCTAGGACAAGACAAGAGACCCAGTACTTC

j_gene: TRBJ2-7
abundance: many
d_gene: TRBD2
v_gene: TRBV20-1
CDR3aa: CSARGAGTSGAYEQYF
CDR3nt: TGCAGTGCTAGGGGAGCCGGGACTAGCGGAGCCTACGAGCAGTACTTC

j_gene: TRBJ2-7
abundance: medium-sized
d_gene: TRBD1
v_gene: TRBV18
CDR3aa: CASSPPDRGLYEQYF
CDR3nt: TGTGCCAGCTCACCACCGGACAGGGGCCTCTACGAGCAGTACTTC

j_gene: TRBJ1-4
abundance: medium-sized
d_gene: .
v_gene: TRBV30
CDR3aa: CAWSVLGVEKLFF
CDR3nt: TGTGCCTGGAGTGTACTAGGGGTGGAAAAACTGTTTTTT